The 9 T cell receptor beta chains below were found in one sample sequenced in a study of shared clonotypes between healthy human individuals. Sequencing was performed with immunoSEQ multiplex PCR; in TCRdb, only in-frame clones are kept and a portion is missing. The table has a few hundred thousand clones, under 80% seen once; the top ten hold 10%. Sample: memory CD4+ T cells sorted from blood. The subset was: CD45RA-negative fraction. These receptors were collected from a man aged 30 to 39 in good health.

This chain connects TRBV10-1 to TRBJ2-2; D not resolved. Between the trimmed V and J ends, which lost 4 bases and 2 bases, there was a span of 5 bases. This CDR3 contains 13 residues. Germline CDR1 WNHNN, CDR2 SYGVQD (reference sequence). The CDR3 region is CASSGANTGELFF. The CDR3 coding sequence is TGCGCCAGCAGTGGGGCCAACACCGGGGAGCTGTTTTTT.

This clone was counted a few times. CDR3 protein: CSGDPGQGLNTEAFF. As DNA, the CDR3 is TGCAGCGGCGACCCCGGGCAGGGGCTGAACACTGAAGCTTTCTTT. The chain recombines TRBV29-1 with TRBJ1-1; D might be TRBD1 (6 bases). Trimming took 7 bases from V and 0 from J, leaving 18 bases between them. Germline V gene lookup returns CDR1 SQVTM and CDR2 ANQGSEA. The CDR3 extends over 15 amino acids.

The V and J genes are TRBV9 and TRBJ2-7, with 10 bases aligning to TRBD1. The CDR3 is 17 residues long. Losses at the gene ends were 2 bases for V and 2 bases for J; bases not matched to a gene: 10. Germline-derived CDR1 and CDR2 are SGDLS and YYNGEE. The chain's CDR3 is CASSVGIGTGAPYEQYF. In nucleotides, the CDR3 is TGTGCCAGCAGCGTGGGGATAGGGACAGGGGCTCCCTACGAGCAGTACTTC.

The chain uses TRBV7-2 and TRBJ2-3; D possibly corresponds to TRBD2 (7 bases). Trimming pared 3 bases from V and 4 bases from J, leaving 14 bases between. The CDR3 is made up of 15 amino acids. Germline V gene sequence: CDR1 SGHTA, CDR2 FQGNSA. In DNA form, the CDR3 reads TGTGCCAGCAGCTTTCGAGGGGGGGTGCCAGATACGCAGTATTTT. This sequence encodes CASSFRGGVPDTQYF.

This clone turned up a few times. The chain recombines TRBV5-6 with TRBJ2-5; D unclear. The CDR3 consists of 14 residues. Germline loops: CDR1 SGHDT, CDR2 YYEEEE. The V end lost 2 bases, the J end lost 6 bases, and 14 bases lay between the germline ends. CDR3 loop: CASSLGQDVKTQYF. CDR3 nucleotides: TGTGCCAGCAGCTTAGGCCAGGATGTGAAGACCCAGTACTTC.

The chain is built from TRBV18 and TRBJ2-7; D unclear. The germline CDR1 and CDR2 sequences are KGHSH and LQKENI. V lost 6 bases and J lost 3, with 15 bases in between. This CDR3 region has 14 residues. The CDR3 loop reads CASSRTGVVYEQYF. DNA for the CDR3: TGTGCCAGCTCTAGGACGGGCGTGGTCTACGAGCAGTACTTC.

This chain uses TRBV6-6 with TRBJ2-1; 9 positions match TRBD2. The CDR3 has 14 amino acids. CDR1 and CDR2 from the germline V gene are MNHNY and SVGAGI (reference sequence). Here the CDR3 DNA reads TGTGCTCTCCGGATAGCGGGAGAGGGCAATGAGCAGTTCTTC. Translation gives CALRIAGEGNEQFF.

In DNA, the CDR3 is TGTGCCAGCTCACAGGCAGAAGAGACCCAGTACTTC. Amino acids: CASSQAEETQYF. The rearrangement links TRBV18 to TRBJ2-5; D gene unclear. V was clipped by 4 bases and J by 3 bases, with 6 bases between them. Germline V CDR1 and CDR2: KGHSH, LQKENI. The CDR3 covers 12 residues. Looking up the rest from reference TRBV18 and TRBJ2-5 gives the full variable domain: NAGVMQNPRHLVRRRGQEARLRCSPMKGHSHVYWYRQLPEEGLKFMVYLQKENIIDESGMPKERFSAEFPKEGPSILRIQQVVRGDSAAYFCASSQAEETQYFGPGTRLLVL.

V gene TRBV27 combines with J gene TRBJ2-2, with a possible D match to TRBD1 (6 bases). CDR3 length: 15 amino acids. Trimming pared 1 base from V and 7 bases from J, leaving 13 bases between. Germline CDR1 reads MNHEY; CDR2 reads SMNVEV (reference sequence). CDR3 nucleotide sequence: TGTGCCAGCAGTTTATTCGGGCAGGGGCTCGGGGAGCTGTTTTTT. Translating gives CASSLFGQGLGELFF.